A selection of T cell receptor beta chains follows, all from one sample in a study of glioma-infiltrating T cells after dendritic cell vaccination. The method was immunoSEQ multiplex PCR; TCRdb's version includes in-frame clones alone and lacks a portion of them. The sample lists about 50,000 clones, 89% occurring once. Sample: blood, taken after dendritic cell vaccination. The receptors were sampled from a human donor with glioblastoma. The CDR3 runs from the conserved cysteine through the conserved F or W. The D gene is left open where the match is weak. Clone size is given for some rows only: seen once, a few or many times, or a class if the clone is expanded.

v_call	clone_size	d_call	cdr3_length	j_call	cdr3_nt	cdr3_aa
TRBV7-2	.	.	16	TRBJ2-1	TGTGCCAGCACCAATAGGCGCGGGGGCACCTACAATGAGCAGTTCTTC	CASTNRRGGTYNEQFF
TRBV30	.	.	15	TRBJ2-2	TGTGCCTGGAAATTGGCCCTTTCGGGCACCGGGGAGCTGTTTTTT	CAWKLALSGTGELFF
TRBV6-4	few	.	15	TRBJ1-2	TGTGCCAGCAGTGACTTGGGCATCTGCCTCGATGGCTACACCTTC	CASSDLGICLDGYTF
TRBV10-3	.	TRBD1	14	TRBJ2-5	TGTGCCATCAGGAGCCGGGACAGTCAAGAGACCCAGTACTTC	CAIRSRDSQETQYF
TRBV7-7	.	.	13	TRBJ2-5	TGTGCTAGCAGCTCAGGATTTCGAGAGACCCAGTACTTC	CASSSGFRETQYF
TRBV10-3	.	.	12	TRBJ1-1	TGTGCCATCAGTGACGGATCGGGGGAAGCTTTCTTT	CAISDGSGEAFF
TRBV19	.	TRBD1	16	TRBJ1-5	TGTGCCAGTAGCCCACAGGGGGTCTCGAGCAATCAGCCCCAGCATTTT	CASSPQGVSSNQPQHF
TRBV11-2	.	.	12	TRBJ2-1	TGTGCCAGCAGCACGAGAGAGGGAGAGCAGTTCTTC	CASSTREGEQFF
TRBV2	.	TRBD2	15	TRBJ2-1	TGTGCCAGCAATAAGGGACTAGCGGGGGCCCTATGGCAGTTCTTC	CASNKGLAGALWQFF
TRBV7-9	.	TRBD1	16	TRBJ2-7	TGTGCCAGCAGCCCGGGTGGGACAGGGGGTAGTTACGAGCAGTACTTC	CASSPGGTGGSYEQYF
TRBV5-1	once	.	20	TRBJ2-1	TGCGCCAGCAGCTTGGGGGGGCAGGGGGCAGCGGGAGGTTTCTACAATGAGCAGTTCTTC	CASSLGGQGAAGGFYNEQFF
TRBV7-2	.	TRBD1	16	TRBJ1-5	TGTGCCAGCAGCTCGAGGGACAGGGGGGTCAATCAGCCCCAGCATTTT	CASSSRDRGVNQPQHF
TRBV18	.	TRBD2	18	TRBJ2-7	TGTGCCAGCTCACCACCGTTCGGGACTAGGGGCGTTATCGGCGAGCAGTACTTC	CASSPPFGTRGVIGEQYF
TRBV7-8	.	.	15	TRBJ1-5	TGTGCCAGCAGCCTTATGCGAGGAAGGAATCAGCCCCAGCATTTT	CASSLMRGRNQPQHF
TRBV15	.	.	12	TRBJ2-7	TGTGCCACCAGCAGAGGGAGGGTCAGGCAGTACTTC	CATSRGRVRQYF
TRBV29-1	.	.	12	TRBJ1-2	TGCAGCGTTCAAGCGCGAAACTATGGCTACACCTTC	CSVQARNYGYTF
TRBV10-3	.	TRBD2	16	TRBJ2-1	TGTGCCATCAAGGCTAGCGGACGCACTTCCTACAATGAGCAGTTCTTC	CAIKASGRTSYNEQFF